This record covers a single T cell receptor beta chain. What antigen it recognizes has not been identified. Base qualities are missing; no much larger clone stands one base away. The CDR3 measures 14 amino acids from cysteine to phenylalanine. Just CDR3 DNA is preserved here, 42 bases in frame from base 1. The germline V gene encodes CDR1 LNHDA and CDR2 SQIVND (reference sequence). V loses 3 bases at its end and J loses 3 bases; junction bases beyond the gene matches: 3. Interpreted using the paper, the time point label stands for: blood sample drawn before combined kidney and bone marrow transplant. Unstimulated Tregs (CD4+CD25+CD127-), CD4+ non-Tregs (CD4+CD25-), CD4 and CD8 cells were FACS-sorted from thawed PBMCs. Thawed PBMCs were rested overnight at 37 degrees C with approximately 200 IU/ml IL-2 before Treg sorting. Patients were 4 combined kidney and bone marrow transplant recipients from the ITN036ST trial, and only these trial subjects had samples available. Healthy control blood was separated into PBMCs by Ficoll density gradient and cryopreserved, and patient PBMCs were collected both before and after transplant.

The data stem from a study of Tregs in tolerant kidney transplant recipients (dated by TCRdb to the late 2010s). About the full investigation: Transplants used related donors with nonmyeloablative bone marrow transplantation; mixed chimerism was transient in the human trials. TCRbeta sequencing was used in the study to identify donor-specific regulatory T cells before combined kidney and bone marrow transplantation, and the identified cells were then tracked after transplant. Study-wide findings and limitations: In tolerant patients, the expansion of donor-specific Tregs was greater than global Treg expansion, suggesting that the expansion was antigen-driven rather than nonspecific. Because the PCR primers were changed over time for some patients, nucleotide-level comparison could not be performed across the samples from those patients. Expanding Tregs with activated donor B cells appeared to identify the most biologically relevant and donor-specific TCRbeta repertoire. Biological reproducibility was not directly assessed, although technical replication error appeared to be minimal. Because the study included only a small number of patients, the results must be confirmed in larger populations and under other immunosuppression protocols.

For TCRbeta CDR3 sequencing, genomic DNA was extracted from sorted cells using the QIAGEN DNeasy Blood and Tissue Kit. High-throughput TCRbeta CDR3 sequencing, including PCR amplification with bias correction and internal controls, was performed commercially through immunoSEQ. From the authors' description of their analysis: Unique productive TCRbeta sequences were defined by CDR3 nucleotide sequence when primers matched and otherwise by CDR3 amino acid sequence together with Vbeta and Jbeta genes. To correct sorting error, sequences shared between sorted populations at a frequency ratio of 2:1 or less were removed; the rest were assigned to the higher population. Donor-reactive sequences were defined as at least 5-fold expanded in CFSE-low cells versus unstimulated cells, with frequency of at least 0.01% in CFSE-low cells. Jensen-Shannon divergence, calculated on the top 100 TCRbeta sequences ranked by frequency, was used to quantify repertoire divergence. For samples with multiple sequencing runs, sorting error was corrected in each run separately before the runs were combined. TCRdb stores this immuneACCESS table with in-frame sequences only. Part of the clones is absent; in the studies checked, under half of the shortfall reflects unresolved V genes, and no reason is known for the rest. V and J calls and clone size are copied from that table; D and trimming were computed from the DNA. This sample lists about 73,000 clones; roughly 90% were detected once. The ten largest clones represent about 0.34% of the sample.

Specimen: Tregs from blood, collected before the transplant. This chain is built from TRBV19 and TRBJ2-3; 7 bases in the junction line up with TRBD1. The clonotype comes from a human donor who received a combined kidney and bone marrow transplant. The CDR3 region reads CASSISRGTDTQYF. The DNA reads TGTGCCAGTAGTATTAGCAGGGGGACAGATACGCAGTATTTT.